The 17 T cell receptor beta chains below were found in one sample sequenced in a study of blood T cell repertoires in COVID-19. Libraries were prepared by immunoSEQ multiplex PCR; TCRdb keeps only in-frame clonotypes and omits some of them. Of under 300,000 clones listed, 86% are singletons. The sequenced material came from peripheral blood. The receptors originated from a man in his sixties with acute or convalescent COVID-19.

DNA for the CDR3: TGTGCCAGCAGTCCGTTCGTTGGAGGGGAACCCGACAATGAGCAGTTCTTC. Its translation is CASSPFVGGEPDNEQFF. This chain joins TRBV28 and TRBJ2-1; TRBD2 might be the D (6 bases). Germline V gene sequence: CDR1 MDHEN, CDR2 SYDVKM. V was pared by 5 bases and J by 5 bases, with 22 bases between. This CDR3 spans 17 amino acids. Looking up the rest from reference TRBV28 and TRBJ2-1 gives the full variable domain: DVKVTQSSRYLVKRTGEKVFLECVQDMDHENMFWYRQDPGLGLRLIYFSYDVKMKEKGDIPEGYSVSREKKERFSLILESASTNQTSMYLCASSPFVGGEPDNEQFFGPGTRLTVL.

The V call is TRBV7-9, the J call TRBJ1-2; TRBD1 is a possible D gene (6 bases). CDR3 length equals 15 residues. Germline CDR1 and CDR2: SEHNR and FQNEAQ (reference sequence). The V gene lost 5 bases and the J gene lost 5 bases, with 18 bases spanning the gap. The CDR3 DNA reads as TGTGCCAGCAGCGAACAGGGCCTGGGTAGATATGGCTACACCTTC. Translating it yields CASSEQGLGRYGYTF.

The V and J genes are TRBV11-3 and TRBJ2-1; unclear D gene. The CDR3 runs to 15 residues. Germline loops: CDR1 SGHNT, CDR2 YENEEA. Trimming cost V 0 bases and J 3 bases, with 9 bases left between them. CDR3 in amino acids: CASSLEKEFYNEQFF. In nucleotides, the CDR3 is TGTGCCAGCAGCTTAGAAAAGGAGTTCTACAATGAGCAGTTCTTC.

The sample holds a few counts of this clone. The V and J genes are TRBV6-2 or TRBV6-3 and TRBJ2-7, with TRBD2 matching over 13 bases. CDR3 size: 15 residues. Looked up from germline, CDR1 is MNHEY and CDR2 is SVGEGT. With V trimmed by 6 bases and J by 6 bases, 8 bases remained unmatched. CDR3 nucleotides: TGTGCCAGCAGCCTAACTAGCGGGAGGGGGGCCGAGCAGTACTTC. This sequence encodes CASSLTSGRGAEQYF.

The rearrangement joins TRBV5-1 to TRBJ2-3; 7 bases fit TRBD1. Germline CDR1 is SGHRS and CDR2 is YFSETQ. Trimming cost V 4 bases and J 1 base; bases outside gene matches: 6. CDR3 size: 15 residues. The DNA of the CDR3 is TGCGCCAGCAGCCCGGGACAGACCGGCACAGATACGCAGTATTTT. Encoded protein: CASSPGQTGTDTQYF.

This chain links TRBV9 with TRBJ2-5, with 7 bases matching TRBD2. The CDR3 spans 16 residues. The germline V gene encodes CDR1 SGDLS and CDR2 YYNGEE. The V segment lost 0 bases and the J segment 1 base; nucleotides outside the gene matches: 6. CDR3 bases: TGTGCCAGCAGCGTAGTATGTGGGAGGGCCCAAGAGACCCAGTACTTC. Encoded protein: CASSVVCGRAQETQYF.

V and J are TRBV20-1 and TRBJ1-2; no clear D. The CDR3 spans 14 residues. The germline gives CDR1 DFQATT, CDR2 SNEGSKA (reference sequence). The V end lost 3 bases, the J end lost 8 bases, and 19 bases lay between the germline ends. CDR3 DNA sequence: TGCAGTGCTAGTGCCCCTCGAGCGGCGAGCGGCTACACCTTC. Protein product: CSASAPRAASGYTF.

The CDR3 loop is CASSPRTGWDGYTF. The CDR3 region has the DNA TGTGCCAGCAGCCCACGGACAGGGTGGGACGGCTACACCTTC. V is TRBV7-2 and J is TRBJ1-2; 8 positions match TRBD1. Trimming took 5 bases from V and 8 from J; bases not matched to a gene: 10. This CDR3 contains 14 residues. Looked up from germline, CDR1 is SGHTA and CDR2 is FQGNSA. Based on the CDR3 plus reference TRBV7-2 and TRBJ1-2, the full variable domain is GAGVSQSPSNKVTEKGKDVELRCDPISGHTALYWYRQSLGQGLEFLIYFQGNSAPDKSGLPSDRFSAERTGGSVSTLTIQRTQQEDSAVYLCASSPRTGWDGYTFGSGTRLTVV.

The chain is built from TRBV19 and TRBJ2-2; TRBD2 is a possible D gene (6 bases). Germline assignment: CDR1 LNHDA and CDR2 SQIVND (reference sequence). CDR3 length: 14 amino acids. The ends were cut back, 7 bases at V and 3 bases at J, with 12 bases in the middle. The CDR3 reads CASMGGGDTGELFF. CDR3 sequence (DNA): TGTGCCAGTATGGGGGGTGGGGACACCGGGGAGCTGTTTTTT.

This rearrangement joins TRBV5-1 to TRBJ2-2; D is perhaps TRBD1 (5 bases). The CDR3 contains 15 residues. The V and J ends lost 0 bases and 4 bases respectively, with 10 bases between them. Per germline, CDR1 SGHRS and CDR2 YFSETQ. In nucleotides, the CDR3 is TGCGCCAGCAGCTTGGAGGTCAGGGCCACCGGGGAGCTGTTTTTT. The encoded protein is CASSLEVRATGELFF.

The V and J genes are TRBV7-2 and TRBJ1-2; D unresolved. The germline gives CDR1 SGHTA, CDR2 FQGNSA. V was clipped by 1 base and J by 2 bases, with 8 bases between them. This CDR3 spans 14 amino acids. The CDR3 DNA sequence: TGTGCCAGCAGCTTAGGGGCAGAGAACTATGGCTACACCTTC. This gives the protein CASSLGAENYGYTF. The full variable domain, rest sourced from reference TRBV7-2 and TRBJ1-2, is GAGVSQSPSNKVTEKGKDVELRCDPISGHTALYWYRQSLGQGLEFLIYFQGNSAPDKSGLPSDRFSAERTGGSVSTLTIQRTQQEDSAVYLCASSLGAENYGYTFGSGTRLTVV.

This chain connects TRBV9 to TRBJ2-2; D unclear. This CDR3 is built from 13 residues. V was clipped by 3 bases and J by 5 bases, with 8 bases between them. CDR1 is SGDLS, CDR2 YYNGEE, per germline. The CDR3 coding sequence is TGTGCCAGCAGCGGCACAAGAACCGGGGAGCTGTTTTTT. Its translation is CASSGTRTGELFF.

This clone has more than one count but fewer than ten. The V gene is TRBV9, the J gene TRBJ2-2, with a weak D call TRBD1 (6 bases). The CDR3 is 15 residues long. Germline lookup yields CDR1 SGDLS and CDR2 YYNGEE. Trimming took 2 bases from V and 5 from J, leaving 13 bases between them. CDR3 in amino acids: CASSVQRTATGELFF. In nucleotides, the CDR3 is TGTGCCAGCAGCGTTCAACGGACAGCTACCGGGGAGCTGTTTTTT.

The rearrangement joins TRBV9 to TRBJ2-7; the match to TRBD1 covers 8 bases. V was clipped by 3 bases and J by 7 bases; unmatched bases: 6. The germline CDR1 and CDR2 sequences are SGDLS and YYNGEE. This CDR3 comprises 13 residues. CDR3 in DNA: TGTGCCAGCAGCGCGACAGGGGCGGGGGAGCAGTACTTC. This codes for CASSATGAGEQYF.

This chain joins TRBV30 and TRBJ2-1; TRBD2 matches 7 bases. Germline-derived CDR1 and CDR2 are GTSNPN and SVGIG (reference sequence). Trimming removed 6 bases from V and 5 bases from J; junction bases left unmatched: 10. The CDR3 extends over 14 amino acids. In DNA, the CDR3 is TGTGCCTGCCGCCCGGGACTAACGAACAATGAGCAGTTCTTC. Translating it yields CACRPGLTNNEQFF.

The genes are TRBV10-3 and TRBJ1-1, with TRBD1 matching over 11 bases. This CDR3 region has 14 residues. Trimming cost V 7 bases and J 4 bases; bases outside gene matches: 5. The germline CDR1 and CDR2 sequences are ENHRY and SYGVKD. CDR3 region: CAITMDRGPTEAFF. The CDR3 DNA follows: TGTGCCATCACCATGGACAGGGGGCCCACTGAAGCTTTCTTT.

This rearrangement joins TRBV20-1 to TRBJ2-7, with a tentative D call TRBD1 (6 bases). The CDR3 spans 13 residues. Trimming shortened V by 3 bases and J by 4 bases, and 13 bases separated the two germline ends. The germline V gene has CDR1 DFQATT and CDR2 SNEGSKA (reference sequence). CDR3 sequence (DNA): TGCAGTGCTAGTTTGGACAGACCTTACGAGCAGTACTTC. Its protein is CSASLDRPYEQYF.